This T cell receptor beta chain was identified in a study of OX40 agonist ivuxolimab in advanced cancers. Clones were sequenced by immunoSEQ multiplex PCR, and TCRdb holds only the in-frame ones, with some missing. Of 35,000 or so clones listed, roughly 72% are singletons. The CDR3 runs to 15 residues. Trimming left V 2 bases short and J 2 bases short, with 13 bases between. Germline CDR1 SGHRS, CDR2 YFSETQ. The source was CD4+ or CD8+ T cells sorted from blood, collected in a trial of the OX40 agonist ivuxolimab. The origin of this receptor is an adult with an advanced solid tumor such as melanoma, head and neck, liver or kidney cancer. The genes are TRBV5-1 and TRBJ1-1; D may be TRBD1 (5 bases). Here the CDR3 reads CASSFQGNPNTEAFF. The CDR3 DNA is TGCGCCAGCAGCTTCCAGGGAAACCCTAACACTGAAGCTTTCTTT.